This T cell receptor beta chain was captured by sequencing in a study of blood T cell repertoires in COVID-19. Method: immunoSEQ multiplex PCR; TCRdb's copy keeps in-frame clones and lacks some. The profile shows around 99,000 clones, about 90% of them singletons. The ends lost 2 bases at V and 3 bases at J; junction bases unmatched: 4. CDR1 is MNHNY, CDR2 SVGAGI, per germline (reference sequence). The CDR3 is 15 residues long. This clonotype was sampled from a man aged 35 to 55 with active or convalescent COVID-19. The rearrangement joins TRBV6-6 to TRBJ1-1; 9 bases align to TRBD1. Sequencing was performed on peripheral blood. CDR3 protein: CASSYIRTGDTEAFF. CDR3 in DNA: TGTGCCAGCAGTTACATCCGGACAGGGGACACTGAAGCTTTCTTT.